This is a list of T cell receptor beta chains from one sample in a study of blood T cells in healthy people across ages. TCRdb redid the calling of the 5' RACE reads with MiXCR, one entry per CDR3 protein. This sample has 1,500,000 or so distinct CDR3 sequences, with approximately 59% found just once. The sample was blood. Every receptor here comes from a man between 18 and 35 years old in good health. Both conserved end residues are part of each CDR3. Fields, in order: clone size, J gene, V gene, D gene, CDR3 protein, CDR3 DNA. The D gene is left open where the match is weak. The listing skips clone size in some rows; elsewhere it reads once, few, many or a size class.

clone_size: -; j_call: TRBJ2-3; v_call: TRBV25-1; d_call: -; cdr3_aa: CASGGFTDTQYF; cdr3_nt: TGTGCCAGCGGGGGGTTCACAGATACGCAGTATTTT
clone_size: -; j_call: TRBJ2-5; v_call: TRBV15; d_call: -; cdr3_aa: CATSRDLPETQYF; cdr3_nt: TGTGCCACCAGCAGAGATCTCCCAGAGACCCAGTACTTC
clone_size: -; j_call: TRBJ2-3; v_call: TRBV4-3; d_call: TRBD2; cdr3_aa: CASSQELAGGRDTRYF; cdr3_nt: TGCGCCAGCAGCCAAGAGCTAGCGGGGGGAAGGGATACGCGGTATTTT
clone_size: -; j_call: TRBJ2-6; v_call: TRBV12-3/TRBV12-4; d_call: TRBD2; cdr3_aa: CASTTGGPGANVLTF; cdr3_nt: TGTGCCAGCACCACGGGAGGCCCTGGGGCCAACGTCCTGACTTTC
clone_size: -; j_call: TRBJ2-1; v_call: TRBV6-2/TRBV6-3; d_call: TRBD2; cdr3_aa: CASSYSASGDNEQFF; cdr3_nt: TGTGCCAGCAGTTACTCAGCTAGCGGGGACAATGAGCAGTTCTTC
clone_size: -; j_call: TRBJ2-4; v_call: TRBV20-1; d_call: TRBD2; cdr3_aa: CSAETRDLSGTVAKNIQYF; cdr3_nt: TGCAGTGCTGAGACCCGGGACCTTAGCGGGACTGTAGCCAAAAACATTCAGTACTTC
clone_size: -; j_call: TRBJ2-1; v_call: TRBV15; d_call: -; cdr3_aa: CATSRDKGLSEQFF; cdr3_nt: TGTGCCACCAGCAGAGATAAGGGGCTGAGCGAGCAGTTCTTC
clone_size: -; j_call: TRBJ2-1; v_call: TRBV20-1; d_call: TRBD1; cdr3_aa: CSARSDRVVNEQFF; cdr3_nt: TGCAGTGCTAGAAGTGACAGGGTTGTAAATGAGCAGTTCTTC
clone_size: -; j_call: TRBJ2-7; v_call: TRBV12-3/TRBV12-4; d_call: -; cdr3_aa: CASSYGLIYEQYF; cdr3_nt: TGTGCCAGCAGCTACGGGCTCATATACGAGCAGTACTTC
clone_size: -; j_call: TRBJ1-6; v_call: TRBV4-1; d_call: -; cdr3_aa: CASSQSGGVGQGYSPLHF; cdr3_nt: TGCGCCAGCAGCCAATCCGGTGGAGTTGGGCAGGGTTATTCACCCCTCCACTTT
clone_size: -; j_call: TRBJ1-2; v_call: TRBV7-8; d_call: -; cdr3_aa: CASSSRGSRSSNYGYTF; cdr3_nt: TGTGCCAGCAGCTCTCGGGGCAGTAGAAGCTCTAACTATGGCTACACCTTC
clone_size: -; j_call: TRBJ2-1; v_call: TRBV5-1; d_call: -; cdr3_aa: CASSLGKLRVPDNEQFF; cdr3_nt: TGCGCCAGCAGCTTGGGCAAGTTGAGGGTCCCCGACAATGAGCAGTTCTTC
clone_size: -; j_call: TRBJ2-4; v_call: TRBV2; d_call: -; cdr3_aa: CASSERGASNIQYF; cdr3_nt: TGTGCCAGCAGCGAGAGGGGGGCGTCAAACATTCAGTACTTC
clone_size: few; j_call: TRBJ2-2; v_call: TRBV12-3/TRBV12-4; d_call: -; cdr3_aa: CASSWGQTPPNTGELFF; cdr3_nt: TGTGCCAGCAGTTGGGGGCAGACACCTCCGAACACCGGGGAGCTGTTTTTT
clone_size: -; j_call: TRBJ2-3; v_call: TRBV12-3/TRBV12-4; d_call: -; cdr3_aa: CASSLRASSTDTQYF; cdr3_nt: TGTGCCAGCAGTCTCAGGGCTTCTAGCACAGATACGCAGTATTTT
clone_size: -; j_call: TRBJ2-1; v_call: TRBV6-4; d_call: -; cdr3_aa: CASSESPQGGYNEQFF; cdr3_nt: TGTGCCAGCAGTGAAAGCCCCCAGGGGGGATACAATGAGCAGTTCTTC
clone_size: -; j_call: TRBJ1-5; v_call: TRBV27; d_call: -; cdr3_aa: CASSRLVAGSNQPQHF; cdr3_nt: TGTGCCAGCAGCCGCCTGGTAGCGGGTAGCAATCAGCCCCAGCATTTT
clone_size: -; j_call: TRBJ2-4; v_call: TRBV27; d_call: -; cdr3_aa: CASSGVGGKNIQYF; cdr3_nt: TGTGCCAGCTCGGGAGTGGGCGGCAAAAACATTCAGTACTTC
clone_size: -; j_call: TRBJ2-2; v_call: TRBV12-5; d_call: TRBD2; cdr3_aa: CASGMTSGRTGELFF; cdr3_nt: TGTGCTAGTGGTATGACTAGCGGGAGGACCGGGGAGCTGTTTTTT
clone_size: few; j_call: TRBJ1-4; v_call: TRBV4-3; d_call: TRBD1; cdr3_aa: CASSVDRGVEKLFF; cdr3_nt: TGCGCCAGCAGCGTCGACAGGGGGGTTGAAAAACTGTTTTTT
clone_size: -; j_call: TRBJ1-2; v_call: TRBV2; d_call: -; cdr3_aa: CASRGASTYGYTF; cdr3_nt: TGTGCCAGCAGGGGGGCCTCTACCTATGGCTACACCTTC
clone_size: -; j_call: TRBJ1-2; v_call: TRBV6-2/TRBV6-3; d_call: -; cdr3_aa: CASSYSLASLIYGYTF; cdr3_nt: TGTGCCAGCAGTTACTCGCTCGCCAGCCTTATCTATGGCTACACCTTC
clone_size: few; j_call: TRBJ2-7; v_call: TRBV29-1; d_call: -; cdr3_aa: CSVLDREQYF; cdr3_nt: TGCAGCGTTTTGGACCGGGAGCAGTACTTC
clone_size: few; j_call: TRBJ2-5; v_call: TRBV3-1; d_call: TRBD2; cdr3_aa: CASSPIPGLALETQYF; cdr3_nt: TGTGCCAGCAGCCCGATACCGGGACTAGCTCTGGAGACCCAGTACTTC
clone_size: -; j_call: TRBJ2-7; v_call: TRBV5-1; d_call: TRBD2; cdr3_aa: CASSSLWGRVNEQYF; cdr3_nt: TGCGCCAGCAGCTCCCTTTGGGGGAGGGTAAACGAGCAGTACTTC
clone_size: few; j_call: TRBJ2-5; v_call: TRBV29-1; d_call: -; cdr3_aa: CSAKGPGRETQYF; cdr3_nt: TGCAGCGCTAAAGGCCCCGGCCGAGAGACCCAGTACTTC
clone_size: -; j_call: TRBJ2-7; v_call: TRBV2; d_call: -; cdr3_aa: CASSVQSDEQYF; cdr3_nt: TGTGCCAGCAGTGTACAAAGCGACGAGCAGTACTTC
clone_size: -; j_call: TRBJ2-6; v_call: TRBV6-2/TRBV6-3; d_call: TRBD1; cdr3_aa: CASKADRNGANVLTF; cdr3_nt: TGTGCCAGCAAGGCGGACAGGAACGGGGCCAACGTCCTGACTTTC
clone_size: -; j_call: TRBJ2-1; v_call: TRBV20-1; d_call: TRBD2; cdr3_aa: CSAQLAGGPLFEQFF; cdr3_nt: TGCAGTGCCCAACTAGCGGGAGGGCCACTTTTTGAGCAGTTCTTC
clone_size: -; j_call: TRBJ2-3; v_call: TRBV29-1; d_call: -; cdr3_aa: CSGWTDTQYF; cdr3_nt: TGCAGCGGGTGGACGGATACGCAGTATTTT
clone_size: -; j_call: TRBJ2-2; v_call: TRBV7-2; d_call: TRBD2; cdr3_aa: CASSLVASGVNTGELFF; cdr3_nt: TGTGCCAGCAGCTTAGTGGCTAGCGGGGTGAACACCGGGGAGCTGTTTTTT
clone_size: -; j_call: TRBJ2-7; v_call: TRBV25-1; d_call: -; cdr3_aa: CASSDGKRVVSYEQYF; cdr3_nt: TGTGCCAGCAGTGACGGTAAAAGGGTCGTCTCCTACGAGCAGTACTTC
clone_size: -; j_call: TRBJ2-1; v_call: TRBV15; d_call: TRBD2; cdr3_aa: CATSLAGVNNEQFF; cdr3_nt: TGTGCCACCAGCTTAGCGGGAGTAAACAATGAGCAGTTCTTC
clone_size: -; j_call: TRBJ2-1; v_call: TRBV7-2; d_call: -; cdr3_aa: CASRRDWPEGEQFF; cdr3_nt: TGTGCCAGCAGACGCGACTGGCCCGAGGGTGAGCAGTTCTTC
clone_size: -; j_call: TRBJ2-7; v_call: TRBV27; d_call: TRBD1; cdr3_aa: CASSLTNTGTGIDEQYF; cdr3_nt: TGTGCCAGCAGTTTAACCAATACCGGGACAGGGATCGACGAGCAGTACTTC
clone_size: -; j_call: TRBJ2-5; v_call: TRBV6-5; d_call: TRBD2; cdr3_aa: CASSKLAGGQETQYF; cdr3_nt: TGTGCCAGCAGTAAACTAGCGGGGGGCCAGGAGACCCAGTACTTC
clone_size: -; j_call: TRBJ2-7; v_call: TRBV2; d_call: -; cdr3_aa: CASSDPGTGSYEQYF; cdr3_nt: TGTGCCAGCAGTGACCCCGGGACGGGCTCCTACGAGCAGTACTTC
clone_size: -; j_call: TRBJ1-5; v_call: TRBV2; d_call: -; cdr3_aa: CASSGREVNQPQHF; cdr3_nt: TGTGCCAGCAGTGGGAGGGAGGTGAATCAGCCCCAGCATTTT
clone_size: -; j_call: TRBJ1-1; v_call: TRBV7-2; d_call: -; cdr3_aa: CASSFETEAFF; cdr3_nt: TGTGCCAGCAGTTTCGAGACTGAAGCTTTCTTT
clone_size: -; j_call: TRBJ2-3; v_call: TRBV20-1; d_call: -; cdr3_aa: CSASLGAALTDTQYF; cdr3_nt: TGCAGTGCTAGTTTAGGGGCAGCCCTCACAGATACGCAGTATTTT
clone_size: -; j_call: TRBJ2-7; v_call: TRBV7-7; d_call: -; cdr3_aa: CASSLDRAGDSYNEQYF; cdr3_nt: TGTGCTAGCAGCTTAGACAGGGCAGGGGACTCCTACAATGAGCAGTACTTC
clone_size: -; j_call: TRBJ1-1; v_call: TRBV4-2; d_call: TRBD1; cdr3_aa: CASSQAPGQGTTEVFF; cdr3_nt: TGTGCCAGCAGCCAAGCGCCGGGACAGGGAACCACTGAAGTTTTCTTT
clone_size: -; j_call: TRBJ2-5; v_call: TRBV20-1; d_call: TRBD2; cdr3_aa: CSASGAGVTNEQYF; cdr3_nt: TGCAGTGCTAGTGGCGCGGGAGTGACCAATGAGCAGTACTTC
clone_size: -; j_call: TRBJ1-2; v_call: TRBV12-3/TRBV12-4; d_call: -; cdr3_aa: CASSSLGWITNYGYTF; cdr3_nt: TGTGCCAGCAGCTCCCTCGGCTGGATAACTAACTATGGCTACACCTTC
clone_size: -; j_call: TRBJ1-1; v_call: TRBV7-6; d_call: TRBD1; cdr3_aa: CASSLGGRGQATEAFF; cdr3_nt: TGTGCCAGCAGCTTAGGAGGCAGGGGGCAAGCCACTGAAGCTTTCTTT
clone_size: -; j_call: TRBJ2-7; v_call: TRBV12-3/TRBV12-4; d_call: -; cdr3_aa: CASSAGRHYKQYF; cdr3_nt: TGTGCCAGCAGCGCTGGAAGGCACTACAAGCAGTACTTC
clone_size: -; j_call: TRBJ2-1; v_call: TRBV29-1; d_call: -; cdr3_aa: CSVVEIYNEQFF; cdr3_nt: TGCAGCGTGGTCGAGATCTACAATGAGCAGTTCTTC
clone_size: -; j_call: TRBJ2-3; v_call: TRBV7-9; d_call: -; cdr3_aa: CASSLIHPTDTQYF; cdr3_nt: TGTGCCAGCAGCTTAATACATCCCACAGATACGCAGTATTTT
clone_size: -; j_call: TRBJ2-3; v_call: TRBV29-1; d_call: -; cdr3_aa: CSVGPSLGAQYF; cdr3_nt: TGCAGCGTTGGCCCTAGCCTTGGTGCGCAGTATTTT
clone_size: -; j_call: TRBJ2-7; v_call: TRBV6-5; d_call: -; cdr3_aa: CASSTGLEQYF; cdr3_nt: TGTGCCAGTAGCACAGGGCTCGAGCAGTACTTC
clone_size: -; j_call: TRBJ1-5; v_call: TRBV4-1; d_call: -; cdr3_aa: CASTREAGIRSNQPQHF; cdr3_nt: TGCGCCAGCACCCGAGAGGCCGGGATTCGAAGCAATCAGCCCCAGCATTTT
clone_size: -; j_call: TRBJ2-3; v_call: TRBV15; d_call: -; cdr3_aa: CATSRDRAGRADTQYF; cdr3_nt: TGTGCCACCAGCAGAGATCGGGCGGGGCGGGCAGATACGCAGTATTTT
clone_size: -; j_call: TRBJ2-3; v_call: TRBV11-2; d_call: TRBD2; cdr3_aa: CANSFQREDGTDTQYF; cdr3_nt: TGTGCCAACAGCTTCCAGCGGGAGGATGGTACAGATACGCAGTATTTT
clone_size: -; j_call: TRBJ2-7; v_call: TRBV27; d_call: -; cdr3_aa: CASAGDASYEQYF; cdr3_nt: TGTGCCAGCGCAGGGGACGCTTCCTACGAGCAGTACTTC
clone_size: -; j_call: TRBJ1-2; v_call: TRBV4-1; d_call: -; cdr3_aa: CASSQYGLPPYGYTF; cdr3_nt: TGCGCCAGCAGCCAATACGGGCTTCCCCCCTATGGCTACACCTTC
clone_size: -; j_call: TRBJ2-3; v_call: TRBV30; d_call: TRBD2; cdr3_aa: CAWSVSGGTDTQYF; cdr3_nt: TGTGCCTGGAGTGTTAGCGGGGGGACAGATACGCAGTATTTT